This section outlines one TCR beta chain sequence together with its context. The target antigen is unknown. The sample originates from a study of CD8+ T cells in alopecia areata. Reverse transcription of extracted RNA yielded cDNA, which provided the sequencing template. TCRdb keeps only in-frame clones here, not all; method: immunoSEQ multiplex PCR. The table has 150,000 to 200,000 clones, less than 70% seen once. Study-wide findings and caveats: In scalp and blood, many expanded lesional clones persisted during tofacitinib. Lesional scalp, notably in alopecia totalis/universalis, had clonality above that of normal scalp. Administration of tofacitinib significantly diminished scalp clonality and expanded CD8+ clones within the top 100. Scalp sequencing captures resident alphabeta T cells of normal skin too.

Specified treatment: oral pan-JAK inhibitor, 5-10 mg twice daily. The input for sequencing was CD4+ T cells sorted from blood, taken at week 49, from a patient treated with tofacitinib. The TCR was taken from a human donor with alopecia areata.

CDR3 sequence: CASVGKGPQGEQYF. In DNA form, the CDR3 reads TGTGCCAGCGTCGGTAAGGGGCCTCAGGGCGAGCAGTACTTC. The chain carries TRBV2 and TRBJ2-7; maybe TRBD1 (5 bases). The CDR3 loop spans 14 amino acids. The germline V gene has CDR1 SNHLY and CDR2 FYNNEI. Deletions cut 8 bases from V and 6 bases from J, with 20 bases between.